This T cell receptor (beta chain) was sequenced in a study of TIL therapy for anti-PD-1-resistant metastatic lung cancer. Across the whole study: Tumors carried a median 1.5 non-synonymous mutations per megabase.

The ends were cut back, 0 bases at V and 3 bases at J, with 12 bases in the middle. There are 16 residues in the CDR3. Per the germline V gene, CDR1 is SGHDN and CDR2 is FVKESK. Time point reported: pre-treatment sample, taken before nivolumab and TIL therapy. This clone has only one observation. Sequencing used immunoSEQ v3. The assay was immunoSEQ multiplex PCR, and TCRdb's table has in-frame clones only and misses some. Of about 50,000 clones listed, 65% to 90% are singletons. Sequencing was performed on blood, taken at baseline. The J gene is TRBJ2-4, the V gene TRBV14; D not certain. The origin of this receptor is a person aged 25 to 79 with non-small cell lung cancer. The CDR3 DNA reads TGTGCCAGCAGCCAAGATCTGGGATACTTCAAAAACATTCAGTACTTC. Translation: CASSQDLGYFKNIQYF.